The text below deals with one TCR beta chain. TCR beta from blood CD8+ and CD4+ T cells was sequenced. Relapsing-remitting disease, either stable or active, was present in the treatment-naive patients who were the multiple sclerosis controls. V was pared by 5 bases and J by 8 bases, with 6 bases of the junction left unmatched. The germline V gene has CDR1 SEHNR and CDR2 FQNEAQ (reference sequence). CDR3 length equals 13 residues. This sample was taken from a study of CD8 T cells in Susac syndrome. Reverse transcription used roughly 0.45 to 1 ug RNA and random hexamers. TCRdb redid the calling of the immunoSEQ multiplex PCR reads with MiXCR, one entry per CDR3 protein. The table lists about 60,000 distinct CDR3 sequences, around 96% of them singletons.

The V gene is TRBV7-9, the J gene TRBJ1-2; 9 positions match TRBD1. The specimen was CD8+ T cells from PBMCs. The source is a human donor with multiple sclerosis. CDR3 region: CASSLRDRVGYTF. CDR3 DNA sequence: TGTGCCAGCAGCCTCCGGGACAGGGTGGGCTACACCTTC.